The 29 T cell receptor beta chains presented below share a single source sample, sequenced in a study of metastatic and nonmetastatic thyroid tumors. TCRdb ran MiXCR on the PCR reads. The sample lists approximately 17,000 clones, around 30% occurring once. Before thyroid surgery, none of the patients had received any treatment. Sequences were obtained from tumor tissue. The receptors come from a female donor with papillary thyroid cancer or a benign thyroid nodule (not recorded which). Some clones in this sample may be carry-over from other donors' samples.

This clone is judged medium-sized (0.01 to 0.1%). This chain uses TRBV30 with TRBJ1-5; D is undetermined. The CDR3 has 11 residues. Trimming removed 5 bases at V and 7 bases at J, with 9 bases between. Germline values: CDR1 GTSNPN, CDR2 SVGIG (reference sequence). The DNA of the CDR3 is TGTGCCTGGGGGAGGCCACAGCCCCAGCATTTT. The encoded protein is CAWGRPQPQHF. Full variable domain (outside the CDR3, taken from reference TRBV30 and TRBJ1-5): SQTIHQWPATLVQPVGSPLSLECTVEGTSNPNLYWYRQAAGRGLQLLFYSVGIGQISSEVPQNLSASRPQDRQFILSSKKLLLSDSGFYLCAWGRPQPQHFGDGTRLSIL.

This clone was seen many times. The same CDR3 is also encoded by other DNA sequences in this sample. The chain has TRBV11-2 and TRBJ2-3, with D uncertain. Trimming shortened V by 4 bases and J by 4 bases, and 3 bases separated the two germline ends. The CDR3 loop spans 11 amino acids. Germline CDR1 and CDR2: SGHAT and FQNNGV. CDR3 loop: CASSSPDTQYF. CDR3 in DNA: TGTGCCAGCAGCTCCCCAGATACGCAGTATTTT.

The chain employs TRBV20-1 and TRBJ1-1, with D perhaps TRBD1 (6 bases). This CDR3 has 12 amino acids. V lost 4 bases and J lost 5, with 11 bases in between. Germline loops: CDR1 DFQATT, CDR2 SNEGSKA (reference sequence). The CDR3 DNA reads as TGCAGTGCTACCAGGGGAGAGACTGAAGCTTTCTTT. Protein sequence: CSATRGETEAFF.

Worth noting for this clone: One junction end does not reproduce the germline sequence, and a read error may be involved. V gene TRBV7-2 combines with J gene TRBJ2-5, with 10 bases aligning to TRBD2. Germline values: CDR1 SGHTA, CDR2 FQGNSA. The CDR3 totals 16 residues. This CDR3 is CDSSLSAAGGSETQYF. Written as DNA, the CDR3 is TGTGACAGCAGCTTAAGCGCAGCGGGAGGGAGTGAGACCCAGTACTTC.

This clone was observed a handful of times. CDR3 sequence: CASSGSTGISGNTIYF. CDR3 coding DNA: TGCGCCAGCAGCGGTTCGACAGGGATCTCTGGAAACACCATATATTTT. The chain carries TRBV5-1 and TRBJ1-3; TRBD1 agrees at 7 bases. Germline V lookup: CDR1 SGHRS, CDR2 YFSETQ. V trimming: 4 bases; J trimming: 0 bases; junction bases outside the gene matches: 7. The CDR3 has 16 amino acids.

This clone is categorized as medium-sized. This sequence joins TRBV28 and TRBJ1-6, with TRBD1 as a possible D gene (5 bases). V lost 3 bases, J lost 10 bases, and 13 bases lay in between. Germline values: CDR1 MDHEN, CDR2 SYDVKM. The CDR3 extends over 14 amino acids. The CDR3: CASSFVGTSSPLHF. Here the CDR3 DNA reads TGTGCCAGCAGTTTCGTTGGGACTTCCTCACCCCTCCACTTT.

CDR3 residues: CASSRTMPRDRSYEQYF. CDR3 nucleotides: TGTGCCAGCAGCCGAACCATGCCACGGGACAGATCCTACGAGCAGTACTTC. The genes are TRBV7-8 and TRBJ2-7; 7 bases agree with TRBD1. V shed 5 bases, J shed 1 base, and the junction held 14 bases outside the gene matches. The CDR3 has 17 amino acids. Germline CDR1 SGHVS, CDR2 FQNEAQ.

This clone was seen many times. The gene calls are TRBV19 and TRBJ1-2; D is ambiguous. Germline-derived CDR1 and CDR2 are LNHDA and SQIVND (reference sequence). V was trimmed by 8 bases and J by 4 bases, leaving 20 bases between them. The CDR3 is 15 amino acids. The DNA for the CDR3 is TGTGCCAGTGGAAACCCTACTGGACCGCCCTATGGCTACACCTTC. As protein: CASGNPTGPPYGYTF.

The rearrangement links TRBV25-1 to TRBJ2-1; TRBD1 or TRBD2 may be the D gene (5 bases each). The CDR3 loop spans 14 amino acids. V was clipped by 8 bases and J by 9 bases, with 20 bases between them. CDR1 is MGHDK, CDR2 SYGVNS, per germline. The CDR3 sequence is CASRRDGVRSEQFF. The DNA for the CDR3 is TGTGCCAGCCGACGGGACGGGGTCCGGTCTGAGCAGTTCTTC.

This clone was detected many times. The CDR3 DNA follows: TGCAGTGCTAGGGCCCGGGACCGGCCCTATAATTCACCCCTCCACTTT. This gives the protein CSARARDRPYNSPLHF. The V and J genes are TRBV20-1 and TRBJ1-6, with D tentatively TRBD1 (5 bases). The ends were cut back, 3 bases at V and 2 bases at J, with 14 bases in the middle. The CDR3 spans 16 residues. From germline, CDR1 is DFQATT and CDR2 SNEGSKA (reference sequence).

The table lists this clone with many counts. The chain's CDR3 is CASSLQTWGPNYGYTF. In nucleotides, the CDR3 is TGTGCCAGCAGCTTACAGACGTGGGGACCCAACTATGGCTACACCTTC. This chain uses TRBV5-4 with TRBJ1-2; a possible D gene is TRBD1 (5 bases). Looked up from germline, CDR1 is SGHNT and CDR2 is YYREEE (reference sequence). The CDR3 totals 16 residues. The V gene lost 2 bases and the J gene lost 2 bases, with 16 bases spanning the gap.

Only a few counts were recorded for this clone. The gene calls are TRBV30 and TRBJ2-7, with 11 positions matching TRBD2. CDR1 and CDR2 (germline): GTSNPN, SVGIG (reference sequence). Trimming removed 1 base from V and 3 bases from J; junction bases left unmatched: 8. This CDR3 is 16 amino acids long. DNA for the CDR3: TGTGCCTGGAGTGAACCGGGACTAGCGGCATACTACGAGCAGTACTTC. This translates into CAWSEPGLAAYYEQYF. Together with reference TRBV30 and TRBJ2-7, the CDR3 gives the full variable domain: SQTIHQWPATLVQPVGSPLSLECTVEGTSNPNLYWYRQAAGRGLQLLFYSVGIGQISSEVPQNLSASRPQDRQFILSSKKLLLSDSGFYLCAWSEPGLAAYYEQYFGPGTRLTVT.

This clone was picked up many times. The genes are TRBV7-9 and TRBJ1-1; D unresolved. Germline V gives CDR1 SEHNR, CDR2 FQNEAQ (reference sequence). CDR3 length: 12 amino acids. Trimming stripped 5 bases from V and 2 bases from J, with 6 bases between. In DNA, the CDR3 is TGTGCCAGCAGCCCGCACAACACTGAAGCTTTCTTT. Protein sequence: CASSPHNTEAFF. Complete variable domain (other parts from reference TRBV7-9 and TRBJ1-1): DTGVSQNPRHKITKRGQNVTFRCDPISEHNRLYWYRQTLGQGPEFLTYFQNEAQLEKSRLLSDRFSAERPKGSFSTLEIQRTEQGDSAMYLCASSPHNTEAFFGQGTRLTVV.

The chain combines TRBV20-1 with TRBJ2-3; 9 bases map to TRBD2. The V and J ends lost 0 bases and 5 bases, in that order; junction bases with no gene match: 12. This CDR3 has 17 amino acids. Germline CDR1 is DFQATT and CDR2 is SNEGSKA (reference sequence). CDR3 nucleotides: TGCAGTGCTAGAGATTATCTAGCGGGACGATTTGGAGATACGCAGTATTTT. This encodes CSARDYLAGRFGDTQYF.

The rearrangement links TRBV5-1 to TRBJ2-7; 7 nucleotides match TRBD1. V dropped 8 bases and J dropped 5; count of bases not matched to a gene: 4. The CDR3 consists of 11 residues. Germline V gene sequence: CDR1 SGHRS, CDR2 YFSETQ. CDR3 protein: CARRTGDEQYF. In DNA form, the CDR3 reads TGCGCCAGAAGGACAGGTGACGAGCAGTACTTC.

The table lists this clone with a few counts. This chain connects TRBV7-6 to TRBJ1-6, with D unclear. The CDR3 has 13 residues. The germline gives CDR1 SGHVS, CDR2 FNYEAQ. V lost 2 bases, J lost 7 bases, and 6 bases lay in between. The CDR3 sequence: CASSLKQNSPLHF. The CDR3 bases are TGTGCCAGCAGCTTAAAACAAAATTCACCCCTCCACTTT.

The chain carries TRBV5-1 and TRBJ2-3; D is uncertain. CDR1 is SGHRS, CDR2 YFSETQ, per germline. CDR3 length: 16 residues. V dropped 0 bases and J dropped 0 bases, with 11 bases sitting between them. CDR3 in DNA: TGCGCCAGCAGCTTGGTGGCACCCTATAGCACAGATACGCAGTATTTT. Translating gives CASSLVAPYSTDTQYF.

CDR3 DNA: TGTGCCAGCAGTTTTGGGGGGGACGAAAAACTGTTTTTT. Amino acid sequence: CASSFGGDEKLFF. The V gene is TRBV12-3 or TRBV12-4, the J gene TRBJ1-4; tentative D call: TRBD1 (5 bases). V was pared by 3 bases and J by 8 bases, with 10 bases between. The CDR3 covers 13 residues.

This clone is categorized as large. This same CDR3 is encoded by further DNA sequences in the sample. V usage is TRBV28 and J usage is TRBJ1-1, with 7 bases fitting TRBD1. This CDR3 is built from 13 residues. J was trimmed by 7 bases and V by 5 bases; bases with no gene match: 7. Per germline, CDR1 MDHEN and CDR2 SYDVKM. The CDR3 bases are TGTGCCAGCAGTCCAAGGGGGCAAATTGAAGCTTTCTTT. Amino acids: CASSPRGQIEAFF.

The chain uses TRBV7-8 and TRBJ1-5; D gene unclear. V shed 1 base and J shed 7 bases, with 17 bases lying between them. CDR3 length equals 16 residues. Germline V CDR1 and CDR2: SGHVS, FQNEAQ. CDR3 sequence reads: CASSLVGGQAAQPQHF. CDR3 bases: TGTGCCAGCAGCTTAGTAGGAGGCCAAGCAGCCCAGCCCCAGCATTTT.

Remarks on this clone: Its ends do not fully match the called genes, so a read error is possible. The V call is TRBV27, the J call TRBJ2-7; the D gene is possibly TRBD2 (6 bases). Germline V gene sequence: CDR1 MNHEY, CDR2 SMNVEV (reference sequence). The CDR3 has 16 residues. The CDR3 DNA is TGTTCCAGCAGCTATAGCGGTAGTCACTCTGGATACGAGCAGTACTTC. Translated, it gives CSSSYSGSHSGYEQYF.

In its sample, this clone was seen many times. V usage is TRBV7-2 and J usage is TRBJ2-7; D is unresolved. V lost 1 base, J lost 3 bases, and 10 bases lay in between. Germline lookup yields CDR1 SGHTA and CDR2 FQGNSA. CDR3 length: 14 residues. This chain's CDR3 is CASSLDSSGYEQYF. CDR3 bases: TGTGCCAGCAGCTTAGACAGTTCGGGCTACGAGCAGTACTTC.

A few counts support this clone. This could be a read error, since a much larger clone is one nucleotide away. The rearrangement joins TRBV20-1 to TRBJ1-2; D may be TRBD1 (6 bases). Germline-derived CDR1 and CDR2 are DFQATT and SNEGSKA (reference sequence). The CDR3 contains 12 residues. V lost 6 bases and J lost 10, with 18 bases in between. In nucleotides, the CDR3 is TGCAGTGCGTCTAGGGGGACCGGTGTCTACACCTTC. Encoded protein: CSASRGTGVYTF.

This clone is labeled medium-sized (0.01 to 0.1%). The gene calls are TRBV6-1 and TRBJ2-1, with no clear D. Germline V gene data show CDR1 as MNHNS and CDR2 as SASEGT. V was pared by 5 bases and J by 5 bases, with 16 bases between. This CDR3 has 15 residues. The CDR3 loop is CASSFWGIGNNEQFF. The CDR3, as DNA: TGTGCCAGCAGTTTTTGGGGAATTGGGAACAATGAGCAGTTCTTC.

This clone was counted between two and nine times. The chain uses TRBV6-1 and TRBJ1-6; D remains ambiguous. CDR3 length: 15 residues. Germline V CDR1 and CDR2: MNHNS, SASEGT. V lost 7 bases to trimming and J lost 10 bases, with 20 bases between them. CDR3 protein: CASNRHLYEESPLHF. The CDR3 DNA follows: TGTGCCAGCAATCGACACTTATATGAGGAATCACCCCTCCACTTT.

This sequence joins TRBV20-1 and TRBJ2-1; D ambiguous. Per the germline V gene, CDR1 is DFQATT and CDR2 is SNEGSKA (reference sequence). V was pared by 0 bases and J by 3 bases, with 15 bases between. The CDR3 is 16 residues long. This CDR3 is CSARDNRLGNYNEQFF. CDR3 nucleotide sequence: TGCAGTGCTAGAGATAATAGGCTAGGAAACTACAATGAGCAGTTCTTC.

There are a few counts of this clone. The chain uses TRBV20-1 and TRBJ1-6, with D unclear. CDR1 and CDR2 (germline): DFQATT, SNEGSKA (reference sequence). The V end lost 1 base, the J end lost 3 bases, and 7 bases lay between the germline ends. The CDR3 covers 14 residues. CDR3 DNA sequence: TGCAGTGCTAGAGTCCGGGTCTATAATTCACCCCTCCACTTT. Its translation is CSARVRVYNSPLHF.

This clone was picked up many times. V is TRBV24-1 and J is TRBJ2-1, with 9 bases lining up with TRBD1. From germline, CDR1 is KGHDR and CDR2 SFDVKD. Losses at the gene ends were 0 bases for V and 5 bases for J; bases not matched to a gene: 10. The CDR3 totals 18 residues. The CDR3, as DNA: TGTGCCACCAGTGATTTGCAAGATGGACAGGGGTCACACAATGAGCAGTTCTTC. Protein: CATSDLQDGQGSHNEQFF.

By sample fraction, this clone is medium-sized. This chain links TRBV19 with TRBJ2-7; D gene uncertain. Trimming took off 7 bases at V and 3 bases at J, with 13 bases between the two ends. CDR1 is LNHDA and CDR2 is SQIVND in the germline V gene (reference sequence). The length of the CDR3 is 13 residues. This CDR3 reads CASMAGPGYEQYF. CDR3 DNA sequence: TGTGCCAGTATGGCAGGCCCAGGCTACGAGCAGTACTTC.